This is a list of T cell receptor beta chains from one sample in a study of T cells in Graves' hyperthyroidism and ophthalmopathy. TCRdb used MiXCR to reprocess the multiplex PCR reads, holding one entry per CDR3 protein. Counted here are more than 500,000 distinct CDR3 sequences, 46% occurring once; the ten biggest clones make up about 45%. Sample: peripheral blood or thyroid tissue (not recorded which). The receptors were gathered from an adult woman with Graves' disease, either hyperthyroidism or ophthalmopathy (not recorded which). CDR3s include the opening cysteine and the closing phenylalanine or tryptophan. A D gene is named only where the DNA matches it firmly. Clone size is stated in some rows and not others, as once, few, many or a class when expanded.

d_gene	j_gene	abundance	v_gene	CDR3aa	CDR3nt
.	TRBJ1-6	few	TRBV10-3	CAISERLDSPLHF	TGTGCCATCAGTGAGCGGCTCGATTCACCCCTCCACTTT
.	TRBJ1-4	.	TRBV5-1	CASSLRGAEKLFF	TGCGCCAGCAGCTTACGGGGCGCCGAAAAACTGTTTTTT
TRBD2	TRBJ2-7	.	TRBV29-1	CSVHSGGASEQYF	TGCAGCGTCCATAGCGGGGGGGCCTCCGAGCAGTACTTC
.	TRBJ1-1	.	TRBV7-8	CASHRTRNTEAFF	TGTGCCAGCCACCGAACTAGGAACACTGAAGCTTTCTTT
.	TRBJ1-1	many	TRBV5-1	CASRPSGAAGGTEAFF	TGCGCCAGCAGACCCTCCGGGGCAGCCGGGGGCACTGAAGCTTTCTTT
TRBD2	TRBJ2-7	.	TRBV10-3	CAISAGQRSPPSGDYEQYF	TGCGCCATCAGTGCGGGACAGCGCAGCCCCCCTAGCGGGGATTACGAGCAGTACTTC
TRBD1	TRBJ1-1	.	TRBV2	CASSDRGHGTEAFF	TGTGCCAGCAGTGACAGGGGGCACGGCACTGAAGCTTTCTTT
TRBD2	TRBJ2-5	.	TRBV7-2	CASSYGAGGGETQYF	TGTGCCAGCAGCTATGGGGCGGGAGGAGGAGAGACCCAGTACTTC
.	TRBJ1-6	few	TRBV9	CASSPSLF	TGTGCCAGCAGCCCCTCTCTCTTT
TRBD2	TRBJ2-5	.	TRBV11-2	CASSLPGGDVTQYF	TGTGCCAGCAGCTTACCCGGGGGGGACGTGACCCAGTACTTC
.	TRBJ2-5	.	TRBV11-2	CASSRAPWRGQETQYF	TGTGCCAGCAGCCGAGCCCCATGGCGGGGTCAAGAGACCCAGTACTTC
TRBD1	TRBJ1-1	many	TRBV12-3/TRBV12-4	CASSQDRAGAEAFF	TGTGCCAGCAGTCAAGACAGGGCCGGGGCTGAAGCTTTCTTT
.	TRBJ2-2	many	TRBV19	CASSTRVFGELFF	TGTGCCAGTAGTACCCGGGTCTTCGGGGAGCTGTTTTTT
.	TRBJ1-2	.	TRBV20-1	CSARPGTDGYTF	TGCAGTGCTAGACCCGGGACGGATGGCTACACCTTC
.	TRBJ1-3	few	TRBV13	CASSLRTGAGNTIYF	TGTGCCAGCAGCTTAAGGACGGGGGCTGGAAACACCATATATTTT
.	TRBJ2-2	.	TRBV24-1	CATSFPGAVGELFF	TGTGCCACCAGTTTTCCGGGGGCCGTCGGGGAGCTGTTTTTT
TRBD1	TRBJ1-5	.	TRBV7-2	CASSPYTPGGQPQHF	TGTGCCAGCAGCCCGTACACTCCAGGGGGTCAGCCCCAGCATTTT
.	TRBJ1-6	few	TRBV7-9	CASSLRGGSTYNSPLHF	TGTGCCAGCAGCCTACGCGGTGGGAGCACCTATAATTCACCCCTCCACTTT
.	TRBJ2-7	.	TRBV29-1	CSVELPGKSYEQYF	TGCAGCGTTGAACTACCAGGGAAATCCTACGAGCAGTACTTC